This T cell receptor beta chain comes out of a study of STAT3 mutations in large granular lymphocyte leukemia. About the research overall: Over half of T-LGLL patients had one or more immunosuppressive regimens. Overall study findings and caveats: Some patients had dominant TCR clones larger than their STAT3 mutant burden. Treatment regimens differed across patients between samplings. Clonal expansion was inferred from samples taken at other timepoints. Every T-cell large granular lymphocyte leukemia patient had at least one immunodominant TCR beta clonotype.

This clone was seen a handful of times. Its antigen is unidentified. V was pared by 2 bases and J by 4 bases, with 12 bases between. CDR3 length equals 14 residues. Germline loops: CDR1 MNHEY, CDR2 SMNVEV (reference sequence). Clones were read by immunoSEQ multiplex PCR, and TCRdb kept only the in-frame ones, dropping some. Of 1,500 or so clones detected, less than 80% appear once; the ten largest clones hold about 42%. The TCR originated in a man aged 50 to 60 with T-cell large granular lymphocyte leukemia. Some clones in this sample may be carry-over from other donors' samples. V usage is TRBV27 and J usage is TRBJ2-7; tentatively, D is TRBD1 (6 bases). The sample consisted of peripheral blood mononuclear cells. In DNA, the CDR3 is TGTGCCAGCAGTTTAGCGGCAGGGGCTTACGAGCAGTACTTC. This translates into CASSLAAGAYEQYF.